This T cell receptor (beta chain) was found in a study of cytomegalovirus exposure and HLA in healthy donors. Broader study findings: In a later analysis, the majority of CMV-associated beta chains seemingly showed HLA restriction.

The germline V gene encodes CDR1 MNHEY and CDR2 SVGAGI. This CDR3 is built from 14 residues. The trim removed 4 bases at V and 3 bases at J, leaving 3 bases unmatched. This clone was seen a handful of times. The antigen is not known. Vbeta (60) and Jbeta (13) primers were used in the PCR. Generated by immunoSEQ multiplex PCR, the TCRdb table keeps only in-frame clones and is missing some. This sample has roughly 150,000 clones, with around 75% found just once. The sequence was obtained from a man in his sixties in good health and CMV-seronegative. The rearrangement uses TRBV6-5 and TRBJ2-3, with 8 bases lining up with TRBD1. Sequencing used PBMCs. The CDR3 here is CASSLDRETDTQYF. CDR3 bases: TGTGCCAGCAGTTTGGACAGGGAAACAGATACGCAGTATTTT.